This T cell receptor (beta chain) was sequenced during a study of blood T cell repertoires in COVID-19. Across the study: COVID-19 samples, acute and convalescent, were from the United States, Italy and Spain. PBMCs, B-cell-depleted T cells, or T cells were the source of the cDNA or gDNA that made up the material.

Germline trimming cut 6 bases from V and 0 bases from J; bases unmatched to any gene: 6. The CDR3 covers 15 residues. The germline V gene has CDR1 ENHRY and CDR2 SYGVKD. Methods used by the authors: Estimation of nucleated cell counts relied on the amplification of reference gene primers. Some clones are missing from TCRdb's copy, which holds only in-frame ones; the method was immunoSEQ multiplex PCR. V, J and clone size derive from that table, while D and trimming were established from the DNA sequence. This repertoire shows about 68,000 clones, 80% to 90% found once; its top ten account for over 1.1%.

The chain links TRBV10-3 to TRBJ2-7; 9 bases fit TRBD1. This clonotype was sampled from a woman in her fifties or sixties with acute or convalescent COVID-19. The material sequenced was peripheral blood. The CDR3 loop is CAIRKTGGDSYEQYF. The CDR3 DNA reads TGTGCCATCAGGAAGACAGGGGGGGACTCCTACGAGCAGTACTTC.